Below, 13 T cell receptor beta chains from the same sample are listed, as sequenced in a study of OX40 agonist ivuxolimab in advanced cancers. Only in-frame clones appear in the TCRdb table, and some are missing; sequencing was by immunoSEQ multiplex PCR. The data contain tens of thousands of clones, 80% to 90% of them singletons. The sample was CD4+ or CD8+ T cells sorted from blood, taken in a trial of the OX40 agonist ivuxolimab. All receptors derive from an adult with an advanced solid tumor such as melanoma, head and neck, liver or kidney cancer.

The V and J genes are TRBV11-2 and TRBJ2-2, with 10 bases matching TRBD2. V shed 4 bases and J 3 bases; nucleotides not matched to a gene: 11. The CDR3 totals 18 residues. CDR1 and CDR2 (germline): SGHAT, FQNNGV. CDR3 coding DNA: TGTGCCAGCAGCTCCCGGGGTTTAGCGGGGGGAGACACCGGGGAGCTGTTTTTT. It is translated as CASSSRGLAGGDTGELFF.

The J gene is TRBJ1-5, the V gene TRBV28; D gene ambiguous. CDR1 and CDR2 (germline): MDHEN, SYDVKM. Trimming removed 4 bases from V and 3 bases from J, with 7 bases in between. The CDR3 consists of 13 residues. CDR3 protein: CASSSGVNQPQHF. The DNA for the CDR3 is TGTGCCAGCAGTTCAGGAGTCAATCAGCCCCAGCATTTT.

V usage is TRBV5-4 and J usage is TRBJ2-1; 14 nucleotides line up with TRBD2. V lost 1 base and J lost 14; bases outside the gene matches: 5. CDR1 is SGHNT and CDR2 is YYREEE in the germline V gene (reference sequence). The CDR3 totals 14 residues. CDR3 residues: CASSLKTSGGAEFF. The DNA of the CDR3 is TGTGCCAGCAGCTTGAAGACTAGCGGGGGGGCAGAGTTCTTC.

V usage is TRBV9 and J usage is TRBJ2-1; 14 bases are shared with TRBD2. With V trimmed by 4 bases and J by 9 bases, 6 bases remained unmatched. This CDR3 has 15 amino acids. Germline assignment: CDR1 SGDLS and CDR2 YYNGEE. CDR3 amino acids: CASSLTSGRAAEQFF. The CDR3 region has the DNA TGTGCCAGCAGCCTGACTAGCGGGAGGGCCGCTGAGCAGTTCTTC. Full variable domain (rest looked up from reference TRBV9 and TRBJ2-1): DSGVTQTPKHLITATGQRVTLRCSPRSGDLSVYWYQQSLDQGLQFLIQYYNGEERAKGNILERFSAQQFPDLHSELNLSSLELGDSALYFCASSLTSGRAAEQFFGPGTRLTVL.

This chain connects TRBV11-3 to TRBJ2-2; the D gene is possibly TRBD1 (5 bases). The CDR3 is 14 residues long. Germline V gene data show CDR1 as SGHNT and CDR2 as YENEEA. V gave up 6 bases and J gave up 4 bases, with 12 bases separating them. DNA for the CDR3: TGTGCCAGCAGGGGTCAGGGAAGCACCGGGGAGCTGTTTTTT. It is translated as CASRGQGSTGELFF.

The rearrangement uses TRBV7-2 and TRBJ2-1; D not certain. Germline V gives CDR1 SGHTA, CDR2 FQGNSA. The CDR3 extends over 14 amino acids. V gave up 0 bases and J gave up 2 bases, with 5 bases separating them. The CDR3 loop reads CASSLAGTYNEQFF. In nucleotides, the CDR3 is TGTGCCAGCAGCTTAGCGGGAACCTACAATGAGCAGTTCTTC.

The chain employs TRBV19 and TRBJ2-1; 9 nucleotides agree with TRBD1. Germline V gene lookup returns CDR1 LNHDA and CDR2 SQIVND (reference sequence). J gave up 0 bases and V 6 bases, and 9 bases lay outside the gene matches. The CDR3 spans 17 residues. The CDR3 nucleotides are TGTGCCAGTAGCAAACAGGGGGCCCGAAGCTCCTACAATGAGCAGTTCTTC. Translation: CASSKQGARSSYNEQFF.

This sequence joins TRBV7-9 and TRBJ1-2, with unresolved D. The CDR3 length is 16 residues. The germline V gene encodes CDR1 SEHNR and CDR2 FQNEAQ (reference sequence). The V gene lost 5 bases and the J gene lost 3 bases, with 19 bases spanning the gap. The CDR3 sequence: CASSRVSSSPYYGYTF. The CDR3 nucleotides are TGTGCCAGCAGCAGGGTGTCATCCTCCCCATACTATGGCTACACCTTC.

The rearrangement uses TRBV29-1 and TRBJ1-1; D possibly corresponds to TRBD1 (6 bases). Trimming left V 3 bases short and J 2 bases short, with 10 bases between. The CDR3 covers 13 residues. CDR1 and CDR2 (germline): SQVTM, ANQGSEA. The CDR3 nucleotides read TGCAGCGTTGAGCGGACAGTAAACACTGAAGCTTTCTTT. Translation gives CSVERTVNTEAFF.

The chain is built from TRBV5-4 and TRBJ2-3, with 11 bases identical to TRBD2. There are 16 residues in the CDR3. After removal of 5 bases from V and 4 bases from J, the junction contained 9 bases not matched to a gene. Germline lookup yields CDR1 SGHNT and CDR2 YYREEE (reference sequence). In nucleotides, the CDR3 is TGTGCCAGCAGGGACGGACTAGCGGGTGTCTCAGATACGCAGTATTTT. Its translation is CASRDGLAGVSDTQYF.

The genes are TRBV5-1 and TRBJ2-7; D may be TRBD1 or TRBD2 (5 bases each). Trimming removed 4 bases from V and 1 base from J, with 15 bases in between. Germline loops: CDR1 SGHRS, CDR2 YFSETQ. The CDR3 has 15 residues. The CDR3 nucleotides are TGCGCCAGCAGCCGCGAGGGGACCGATTCCTACGAGCAGTACTTC. Protein sequence: CASSREGTDSYEQYF.

The CDR3 DNA reads TGTGCCAGCAGCCGGGACAACAACAATGAGCAGTTCTTC. This translates into CASSRDNNNEQFF. The J gene is TRBJ2-1, the V gene TRBV5-6; D is perhaps TRBD1 (6 bases). V lost 4 bases and J lost 5, with 10 bases in between. The CDR3 spans 13 residues. Germline CDR1 reads SGHDT; CDR2 reads YYEEEE.

The chain uses TRBV4-1 and TRBJ2-4, with 8 positions matching TRBD1. The CDR3 consists of 15 residues. Looked up from germline, CDR1 is MGHRA and CDR2 is YSYEKL. Trimming removed 4 bases from V and 6 bases from J; junction bases left unmatched: 8. As DNA, the CDR3 is TGCGCCAGCAGCCCGGACAGGGATTGGAGAAACATTCAGTACTTC. As protein: CASSPDRDWRNIQYF.